This is a list of T cell receptor beta chains from one sample in a study of blood T cell repertoires in COVID-19. TCRdb's copy holds only in-frame clones and misses some; the assay was immunoSEQ multiplex PCR. Here the sample spans about 170,000 clones, about 85% being singletons. The material sequenced was peripheral blood. The receptors here all came from a human donor with acute or convalescent COVID-19. The donor label of this sample is uncertain. The CDR3 runs from the conserved cysteine through the conserved F or W. The order of the fields is CDR3 protein, J gene, V gene.

CDR3aa: CARSPVLGSGEQYF
j_gene: TRBJ2-7
v_gene: TRBV7-3

CDR3aa: CASSPRSEAFF
j_gene: TRBJ1-1
v_gene: TRBV7-2

CDR3aa: CASSSGQGPYNEQFF
j_gene: TRBJ2-1
v_gene: TRBV3-1/TRBV3-2

CDR3aa: CASSSTGGNQPQHF
j_gene: TRBJ1-5
v_gene: TRBV7-9

CDR3aa: CASRATQGKHGYTF
j_gene: TRBJ1-2
v_gene: TRBV6-5

CDR3aa: CASSQDGASYQETQYF
j_gene: TRBJ2-5
v_gene: TRBV4-3

CDR3aa: CASSANPRGGHYNEQFF
j_gene: TRBJ2-1
v_gene: TRBV6-1

CDR3aa: CASRGYTGMNSPLHF
j_gene: TRBJ1-6
v_gene: TRBV27

CDR3aa: CAWKLGGKYGYTF
j_gene: TRBJ1-2
v_gene: TRBV30

CDR3aa: CASSLVQGGRTEAFF
j_gene: TRBJ1-1
v_gene: TRBV5-5

CDR3aa: CASSAWRQGKNYGYTF
j_gene: TRBJ1-2
v_gene: TRBV5-1

CDR3aa: CASSSIRDSRQETQYF
j_gene: TRBJ2-5
v_gene: TRBV19

CDR3aa: CATSDPGLAGGRNEQFF
j_gene: TRBJ2-1
v_gene: TRBV24-1

CDR3aa: CASSESVGTPLYGYTF
j_gene: TRBJ1-2
v_gene: TRBV6-1

CDR3aa: CASRDRNNQPQHF
j_gene: TRBJ1-5
v_gene: TRBV6-5

CDR3aa: CASSSGQGGVNSPLHF
j_gene: TRBJ1-6
v_gene: TRBV7-9

CDR3aa: CASSLSGLKNTEAFF
j_gene: TRBJ1-1
v_gene: TRBV7-2

CDR3aa: CASSPIAGTEAFF
j_gene: TRBJ1-1
v_gene: TRBV7-3

CDR3aa: CASSGSGLPQETQYF
j_gene: TRBJ2-5
v_gene: TRBV9

CDR3aa: CASSVQGPNTEAFF
j_gene: TRBJ1-1
v_gene: TRBV27

CDR3aa: CASSLLTGPNNSPLHF
j_gene: TRBJ1-6
v_gene: TRBV5-5

CDR3aa: CASSLESRGNPNQPQHF
j_gene: TRBJ1-5
v_gene: TRBV11-2

CDR3aa: CASSYRVTSLDTGELFF
j_gene: TRBJ2-2
v_gene: TRBV6-2/TRBV6-3

CDR3aa: CASRGAVREYF
j_gene: TRBJ2-7
v_gene: TRBV27

CDR3aa: CASNLAGGVNSPLHF
j_gene: TRBJ1-6
v_gene: TRBV19

CDR3aa: CASSAQGWNTEAFF
j_gene: TRBJ1-1
v_gene: TRBV2

CDR3aa: CASSTWGTTRVYNEQFF
j_gene: TRBJ2-1
v_gene: TRBV7-9

CDR3aa: CASSHLAGDTQYF
j_gene: TRBJ2-3
v_gene: TRBV3-1/TRBV3-2

CDR3aa: CASSSYLGGGAVDTQYF
j_gene: TRBJ2-3
v_gene: TRBV5-1

CDR3aa: CSAEAGETQYF
j_gene: TRBJ2-5
v_gene: TRBV20-1

CDR3aa: CASSPGQGARGTEAFF
j_gene: TRBJ1-1
v_gene: TRBV18

CDR3aa: CASISAGTGLFMNTEAFF
j_gene: TRBJ1-1
v_gene: TRBV19

CDR3aa: CASSKGRREVTEAFF
j_gene: TRBJ1-1
v_gene: TRBV21-1

CDR3aa: CASSVAGGPTNTGELFF
j_gene: TRBJ2-2
v_gene: TRBV9

CDR3aa: CASSFGQGWGGELFF
j_gene: TRBJ2-2
v_gene: TRBV7-6

CDR3aa: CASSGNRGRIEKLFF
j_gene: TRBJ1-4
v_gene: TRBV3-1/TRBV3-2

CDR3aa: CASSLTTGTGYGYTF
j_gene: TRBJ1-2
v_gene: TRBV4-3

CDR3aa: CASSQDGVTGNTIYF
j_gene: TRBJ1-3
v_gene: TRBV3-1/TRBV3-2